The 15 T cell receptor beta chains below all came from one sample that was sequenced in a study of Graves' ophthalmopathy and Graves' hyperthyroidism. RNA transcripts were the template, and TCR beta CDR3 regions were amplified from them. HTBI primers served in a first-round RT-PCR, which a second-round multiplex PCR followed. MiXCR was run by TCRdb on the multiplex PCR reads, yielding one entry per CDR3 protein. Among 340,000 or so distinct CDR3 sequences listed, roughly 16% were seen once. The sample taken for sequencing was peripheral blood. These receptors were obtained from an adult man with Graves' ophthalmopathy.

This clonotype was counted at least ten times. The chain recombines TRBV20-1 with TRBJ1-1, with a possible D match to TRBD1 (5 bases). The CDR3 has 16 residues. The germline gives CDR1 DFQATT, CDR2 SNEGSKA (reference sequence). Between the trimmed V and J ends, which lost 3 bases and 6 bases, there was a span of 23 bases. As DNA, the CDR3 is TGCAGTGCTAGCGACAGAGGGACCCTCAGAGCGGCTGAAGCTTTCTTT. Residues: CSASDRGTLRAAEAFF.

This clonotype showed up many times. The chain couples TRBV6-2 or TRBV6-3 to TRBJ2-7; 8 nucleotides agree with TRBD2. CDR3 length: 15 amino acids. The germline CDR1 and CDR2 sequences are MNHEY and SVGEGT. J gave up 6 bases and V 6 bases, and 13 bases lay outside the gene matches. The CDR3 coding sequence is TGTGCCAGCAGAAGCCTCCCGGGAGGGAAGGCCGAGCAGTACTTC. Protein sequence: CASRSLPGGKAEQYF.

At least ten counts were recorded for this clonotype. This rearrangement joins TRBV24-1 to TRBJ2-2; TRBD1 matches 7 bases. The CDR3 runs 19 residues. With 4 bases clipped from V and 4 bases from J, the junction kept 17 bases outside the gene matches. Germline assignment: CDR1 KGHDR and CDR2 SFDVKD. CDR3 nucleotides: TGTGCCACCAGTGAACCTCCCGGTGTCGCAGGGGGTATCACCGGGGAGCTGTTTTTT. This sequence encodes CATSEPPGVAGGITGELFF.

The chain couples TRBV6-2 or TRBV6-3 to TRBJ2-7; D ambiguous. The CDR3 runs 12 residues. V was trimmed by 4 bases and J by 3 bases, leaving 7 bases between them. Germline CDR1 is MNHEY and CDR2 is SVGEGT. Written as DNA, the CDR3 is TGTGCCAGCAGTTCATCGATCTACGAGCAGTACTTC. As protein: CASSSSIYEQYF.

This clonotype was detected ten times or more. The CDR3 loop is CSFKGRGQGYEQYF. DNA of the CDR3: TGCAGCTTCAAGGGTAGGGGACAGGGATACGAGCAGTACTTC. The chain employs TRBV29-1 and TRBJ2-7; 9 bases agree with TRBD1. The trim removed 8 bases at V and 4 bases at J, leaving 12 bases unmatched. There are 14 residues in the CDR3. CDR1 and CDR2 from the germline V gene are SQVTM and ANQGSEA.

The sample holds many counts of this clonotype. The chain recombines TRBV11-3 with TRBJ2-7; 12 nucleotides match TRBD1. V was clipped by 4 bases and J by 5 bases; unmatched bases: 9. The CDR3 covers 16 residues. Germline-derived CDR1 and CDR2 are SGHNT and YENEEA. The CDR3 protein is CASSSGTGGGQDEQYF. CDR3 nucleotide sequence: TGTGCCAGCAGCTCTGGGACAGGGGGCGGTCAGGACGAGCAGTACTTC.

This clonotype was seen repeatedly, ten times or more. The V call is TRBV6-1, the J call TRBJ2-4, with a weak D call TRBD1 (6 bases). Germline V CDR1 and CDR2: MNHNS, SASEGT. The CDR3 is 17 residues long. V shed 5 bases and J shed 0 bases, with 17 bases lying between them. CDR3: CASSPDRDKIAKNIQYF. The DNA for the CDR3 is TGTGCCAGCAGTCCTGACCGGGACAAGATAGCCAAAAACATTCAGTACTTC.

This clonotype was counted at least ten times. The rearrangement uses TRBV5-1 and TRBJ1-6, with D possibly being TRBD1 (6 bases). Trimming shortened V by 4 bases and J by 6 bases, and 11 bases separated the two germline ends. The germline gives CDR1 SGHRS, CDR2 YFSETQ. There are 14 residues in the CDR3. CDR3 sequence reads: CASSPGAGNSPLHF. CDR3 bases: TGCGCCAGCAGCCCGGGGGCGGGTAATTCACCCCTCCACTTT.

This clonotype was seen at least ten times. The chain couples TRBV6-1 to TRBJ1-2; unclear D gene. V gave up 9 bases and J gave up 8 bases, with 25 bases separating them. Germline V gene data show CDR1 as MNHNS and CDR2 as SASEGT. The CDR3 runs 15 residues. The CDR3 DNA reads as TGTGCCAGTTCCCGCACCGGCTACGGGCCGAGGGGCTACACCTTC. It encodes CASSRTGYGPRGYTF.

Ten or more counts support this clonotype. V and J are TRBV5-1 and TRBJ2-7; D perhaps matches TRBD2 (6 bases). V lost 4 bases to trimming and J lost 1 base, with 21 bases between them. The CDR3 is made up of 17 amino acids. Germline assignment: CDR1 SGHRS and CDR2 YFSETQ. The CDR3 protein is CASSLGESGSWSYEQYF. The CDR3 DNA reads TGCGCCAGCAGCCTCGGCGAGTCCGGGAGTTGGTCCTACGAGCAGTACTTC.

J is TRBJ1-3 and V is TRBV10-2; D not resolved. The V and J ends lost 0 bases and 0 bases respectively, with 12 bases between them. Germline V lookup: CDR1 WSHSY, CDR2 SAAADI. The CDR3 loop spans 17 amino acids. The CDR3 loop is CASSESAIQDSGNTIYF. In nucleotides, the CDR3 is TGCGCCAGCAGTGAGTCGGCGATCCAAGACTCTGGAAACACCATATATTTT.

This clonotype was picked up many times. V and J are TRBV9 and TRBJ2-7; D uncertain. Trimming removed 0 bases from V and 5 bases from J, with 12 bases in between. The CDR3 contains 14 residues. The germline V gene encodes CDR1 SGDLS and CDR2 YYNGEE. CDR3 sequence reads: CASSVGASSDEQYF. The DNA of the CDR3 is TGTGCCAGCAGCGTAGGGGCGAGTTCGGACGAGCAGTACTTC.

As to this clonotype: At one of its ends the junction is not consistent with the germline gene, which may arise from a read error. The V and J genes are TRBV28 and TRBJ2-7; maybe TRBD2 (7 bases). Germline CDR1 reads MDHEN; CDR2 reads SYDVKM. The CDR3 runs to 15 residues. The CDR3 coding sequence is TGTGCCAGCAGACAAGGGGGGGGCACCTCCTACGAGCAGCACTTC. Its protein product is CASRQGGGTSYEQHF.

The chain links TRBV7-2 to TRBJ2-5; 9 positions agree with TRBD2. With V trimmed by 5 bases and J by 3 bases, 7 bases remained unmatched. The V gene's germline CDR1 is SGHTA and CDR2 FQGNSA. The CDR3 extends over 15 amino acids. CDR3 sequence reads: CASSTRTSDKETQYF. In nucleotides, the CDR3 is TGTGCCAGCAGCACCCGGACTAGCGACAAAGAGACCCAGTACTTC.

This clonotype showed up many times. CDR3 DNA sequence: TGTGCCACCAGCAGAGAGCACACTCGGGGTCTCTACGAGCAGTACTTC. Its protein product is CATSREHTRGLYEQYF. The chain has TRBV15 and TRBJ2-7, with D possibly TRBD2 on 5 matching bases. Germline V gene lookup returns CDR1 LNHNV and CDR2 YYDKDF (reference sequence). The CDR3 is 16 residues long. V gave up 0 bases and J gave up 3 bases, with 15 bases separating them.